This TCR beta chain is drawn from a study of human T cells and chemical hapten exposure (dated by TCRdb to the early 2020s). Regarding the complete study: For sensitization, 2% DPC in acetone was applied to an approximately 2 cm by approximately 2 cm area of upper inner arm skin. Libraries were pooled for sequencing, and variation in per-sample TCR yields was attributed mainly to small differences in library volumes within the pool. The study tracked peripheral blood TCR repertoire changes in vivo during primary and secondary sensitization to the hapten diphenylcyclopropenone (DPC) in alopecia patients. Patients additionally received weekly therapeutic DPC doses to the scalp throughout the roughly 25-week study period. Patch testing was performed on the upper back with Finn chambers containing 0.01% DPC, and the patch tests were scored after 6 days according to International Contact Dermatitis Research Group standards. Twenty-nine alopecia patients gave blood for TCR sequencing at one to four time points (pre-sensitization, 2, 6 and 24 weeks). Blood was sampled from patients pre-sensitization (week 0) and at 2, 6 and about 24 weeks after DPC sensitization. Alopecia areata with under or over 50% scalp involvement, alopecia totalis and alopecia universalis were represented in the patient cohort, which was mostly female.

CDR1 SQVTM and CDR2 ANQGSEA are derived from the germline V gene. Germline trimming amounts to 6 bases on V and 6 bases on J, with 6 as the count of junction bases outside the gene matches. Including cysteine and phenylalanine, the CDR3 has 12 amino acids. Only the CDR3 region is kept as DNA, spanning 36 bases read in frame from base 1. Ten or more counts support this clonotype. This receptor's antigen is unknown. Within one base of it there is no much larger clone, and no base qualities were kept. The sample's time point label, in plain terms: pre-sensitization, week 0. Per the publication, the treatment or condition label means: therapeutic diphenylcyclopropenone sensitization with weekly scalp DPC. At every patch-test visit, the blood draw took place before the patch test was put on. Patients were considered eligible if aged 18 to 70, diagnosed with alopecia and deemed suitable for DPC therapy, and patients were excluded if pregnant. Total RNA was extracted from unfractionated whole blood that had been collected in Tempus Blood RNA tubes.

Overall study outcomes, separate from this receptor: Patch test score correlated positively with the number of PT1 expanded TCRs, reaching significance at thresholds 8, 16 and 32 but not at 4. Expanded TCRs formed significantly more large CDR3 similarity clusters than pre-sensitization or healthy control sets, consistent with antigen-driven responses. The number of TCRs above 1 in 1000 frequency did not change with DPC sensitization; there was no evidence of global repertoire structure alterations. Because every patient had alopecia, a presumed autoimmune disease, the patients' immune response might differ from that of healthy individuals. After repeated subsampling, the strength of the expansion versus patch-test correlation and the threshold at which it became significant changed.

Library preparation employed RACE. Sequencing was carried out with a NextSeq 500. Library preparation attached unique molecular identifiers to individual cDNA molecules for quantitative, reproducible TCR counting. For every blood RNA sample, sequencing covered both the TCR alpha and TCR beta chains. In the paper's pipeline: A median of about 89,000 TCRs per sample was observed, with a range of about 20,000 to 750,000. The Decombinator software suite was used to annotate the V, J and CDR3 of the TCR reads. Every sample was subsampled to the same number of TCRs (28,000) for the PS versus PT1 abundance plots. Expanded TCRs were defined as absent before sensitization and observed at least eight times at the 2-week time point. TCRdb's own reprocessing of the public reads used fastp at Q25 and MiXCR and kept productive beta chains. A single entry per CDR3 protein holds the most common genes and DNA from its merged rows. V and J calls and clone size were set by TCRdb, not the authors. This sample comprises around 57,000 distinct CDR3 sequences, around 11% of them detected only once. The ten largest clones represent 3% to 4.5% of the sample.

Sample: whole blood, taken in connection with sensitization to the hapten diphenylcyclopropenone (DPC). The sequence was collected from a woman aged 40 to 55 with alopecia areata. Some clones in this sample may be carry-over from other donors' samples. The sequence is built from TRBV29-1 and TRBJ2-5; TRBD1 matches 8 bases in the middle. Here is the DNA: TGCAGCGTGGGACAGGCCGGGAAGACCCAGTACTTC. The resulting protein is CSVGQAGKTQYF.